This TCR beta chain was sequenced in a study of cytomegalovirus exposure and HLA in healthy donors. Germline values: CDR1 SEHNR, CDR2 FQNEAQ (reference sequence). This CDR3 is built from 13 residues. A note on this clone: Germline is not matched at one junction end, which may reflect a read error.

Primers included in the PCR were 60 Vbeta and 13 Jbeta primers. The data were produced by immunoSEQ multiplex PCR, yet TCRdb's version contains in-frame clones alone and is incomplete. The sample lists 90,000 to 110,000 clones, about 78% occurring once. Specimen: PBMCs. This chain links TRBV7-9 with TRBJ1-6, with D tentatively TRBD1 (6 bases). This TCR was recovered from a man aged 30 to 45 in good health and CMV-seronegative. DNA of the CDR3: TGTTCCAGCAGCTTTTACAGGGACTCACCCCTCCACTTT. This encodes CSSSFYRDSPLHF.